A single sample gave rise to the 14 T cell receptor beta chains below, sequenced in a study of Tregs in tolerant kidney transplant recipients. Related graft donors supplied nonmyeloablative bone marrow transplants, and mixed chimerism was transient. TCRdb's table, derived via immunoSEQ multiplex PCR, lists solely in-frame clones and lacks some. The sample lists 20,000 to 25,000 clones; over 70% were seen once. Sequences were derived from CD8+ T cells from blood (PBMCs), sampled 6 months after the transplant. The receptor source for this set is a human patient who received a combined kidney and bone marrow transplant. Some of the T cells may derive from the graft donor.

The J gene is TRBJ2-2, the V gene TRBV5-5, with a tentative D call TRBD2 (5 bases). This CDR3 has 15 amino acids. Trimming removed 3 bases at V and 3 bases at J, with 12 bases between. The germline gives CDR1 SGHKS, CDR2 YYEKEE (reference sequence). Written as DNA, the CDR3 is TGTGCCAGCAGCTACCGTGCCGGGGACACCGGGGAGCTGTTTTTT. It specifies CASSYRAGDTGELFF. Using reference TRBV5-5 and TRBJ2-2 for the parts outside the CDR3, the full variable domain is DAGVTQSPTHLIKTRGQQVTLRCSPISGHKSVSWYQQVLGQGPQFIFQYYEKEERGRGNFPDRFSARQFPNYSSELNVNALLLGDSALYLCASSYRAGDTGELFFGEGSRLTVL.

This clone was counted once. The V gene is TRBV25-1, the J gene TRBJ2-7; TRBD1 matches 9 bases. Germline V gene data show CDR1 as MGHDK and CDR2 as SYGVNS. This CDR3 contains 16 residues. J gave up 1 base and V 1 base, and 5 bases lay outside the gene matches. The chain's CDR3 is CASSESPGTGSYEQYF. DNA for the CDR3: TGTGCCAGCAGTGAATCCCCCGGGACAGGGTCCTACGAGCAGTACTTC.

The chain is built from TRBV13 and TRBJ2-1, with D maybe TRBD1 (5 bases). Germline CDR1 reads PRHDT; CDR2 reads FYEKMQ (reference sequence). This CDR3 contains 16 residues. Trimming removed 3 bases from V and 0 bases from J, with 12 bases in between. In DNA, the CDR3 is TGTGCCAGCAGCTTCAGTGACAGTAGCTCCTACAATGAGCAGTTCTTC. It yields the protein CASSFSDSSSYNEQFF.

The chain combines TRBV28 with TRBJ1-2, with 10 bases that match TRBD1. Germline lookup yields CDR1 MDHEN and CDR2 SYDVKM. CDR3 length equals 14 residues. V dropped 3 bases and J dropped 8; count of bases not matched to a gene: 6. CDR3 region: CASSLSGQGVGYTF. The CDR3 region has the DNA TGTGCCAGCAGTTTGTCAGGACAGGGGGTAGGCTACACCTTC.

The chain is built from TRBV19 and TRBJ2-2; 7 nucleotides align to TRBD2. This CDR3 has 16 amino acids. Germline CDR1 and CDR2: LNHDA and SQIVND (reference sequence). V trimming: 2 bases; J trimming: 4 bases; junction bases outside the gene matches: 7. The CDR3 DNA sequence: TGTGCCAGTAGTATATGGGCGGGAGTTGCCACCGGGGAGCTGTTTTTT. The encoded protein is CASSIWAGVATGELFF.

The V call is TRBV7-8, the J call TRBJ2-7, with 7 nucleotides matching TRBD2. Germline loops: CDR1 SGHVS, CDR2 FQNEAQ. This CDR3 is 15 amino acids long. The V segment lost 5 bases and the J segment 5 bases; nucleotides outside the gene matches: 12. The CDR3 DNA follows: TGTGCCAGCAGCCTCTATGGCGGGAGAATGAACGAGCAGTACTTC. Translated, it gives CASSLYGGRMNEQYF.

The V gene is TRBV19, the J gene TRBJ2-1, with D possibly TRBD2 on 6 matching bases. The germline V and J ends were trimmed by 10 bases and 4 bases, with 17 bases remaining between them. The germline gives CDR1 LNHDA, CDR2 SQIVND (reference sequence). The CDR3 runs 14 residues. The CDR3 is CATSNGGKYNEQFF. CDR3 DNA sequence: TGTGCCACCTCTAACGGCGGGAAGTACAATGAGCAGTTCTTC.

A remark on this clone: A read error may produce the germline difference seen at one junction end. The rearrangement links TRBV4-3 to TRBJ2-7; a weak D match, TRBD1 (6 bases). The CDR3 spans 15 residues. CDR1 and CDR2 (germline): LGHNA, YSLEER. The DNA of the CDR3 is TGCACCAGCAGCCAACAAGACAGGAGCTCCTACGAGCAGTACTTC. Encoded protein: CTSSQQDRSSYEQYF.

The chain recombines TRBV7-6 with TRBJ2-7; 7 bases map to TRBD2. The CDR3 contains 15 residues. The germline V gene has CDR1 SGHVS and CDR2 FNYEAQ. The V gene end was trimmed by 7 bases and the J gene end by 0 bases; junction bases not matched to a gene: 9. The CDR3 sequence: CASTPDRGVSYEQYF. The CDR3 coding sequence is TGTGCCAGCACCCCTGACCGGGGGGTCTCCTACGAGCAGTACTTC. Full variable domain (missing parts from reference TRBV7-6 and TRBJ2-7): GAGVSQSPRYKVTKRGQDVALRCDPISGHVSLYWYRQALGQGPEFLTYFNYEAQQDKSGLPNDRFSAERPEGSISTLTIQRTEQRDSAMYRCASTPDRGVSYEQYFGPGTRLTVT.

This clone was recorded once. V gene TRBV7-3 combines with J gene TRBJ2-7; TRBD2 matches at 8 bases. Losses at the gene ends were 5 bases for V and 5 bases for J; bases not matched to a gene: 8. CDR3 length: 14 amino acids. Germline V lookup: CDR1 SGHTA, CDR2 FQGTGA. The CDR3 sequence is CASSLGLAIHEQYF. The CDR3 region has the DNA TGTGCCAGCAGCCTCGGACTAGCTATCCACGAGCAGTACTTC.

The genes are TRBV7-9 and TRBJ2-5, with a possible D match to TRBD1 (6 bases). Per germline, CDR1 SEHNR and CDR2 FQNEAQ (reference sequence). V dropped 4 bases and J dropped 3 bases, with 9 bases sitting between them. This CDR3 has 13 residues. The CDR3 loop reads CASSWDIEETQYF. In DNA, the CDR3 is TGTGCCAGCAGCTGGGACATTGAAGAGACCCAGTACTTC.

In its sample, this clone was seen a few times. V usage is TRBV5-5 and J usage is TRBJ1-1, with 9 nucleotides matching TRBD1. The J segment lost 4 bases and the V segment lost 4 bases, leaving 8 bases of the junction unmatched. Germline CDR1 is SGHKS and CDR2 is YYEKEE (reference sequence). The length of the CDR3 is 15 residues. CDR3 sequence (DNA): TGTGCCAGCAGCACCACAGGGGGCGCAGGCACTGAAGCTTTCTTT. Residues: CASSTTGGAGTEAFF.

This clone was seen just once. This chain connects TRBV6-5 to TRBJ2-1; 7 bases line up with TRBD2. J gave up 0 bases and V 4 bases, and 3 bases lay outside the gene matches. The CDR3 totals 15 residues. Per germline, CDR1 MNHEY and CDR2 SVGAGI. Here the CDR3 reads CASSSGLPSYNEQFF. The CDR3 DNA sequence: TGTGCCAGCAGTTCGGGACTACCCTCCTACAATGAGCAGTTCTTC.

The CDR3 DNA is TGTGCCAGCAGTGCACTCAACTACGAGCAGTACTTC. It specifies CASSALNYEQYF. The chain carries TRBV6-1 and TRBJ2-7; D is unresolved. Germline lookup yields CDR1 MNHNS and CDR2 SASEGT. The CDR3 is 12 residues long. V lost 4 bases and J 3 bases, leaving 7 bases between the germline ends.